Below are 12 T cell receptor beta chains sequenced from a single sample in a study of T cells in Graves' hyperthyroidism and ophthalmopathy. What was amplified from RNA transcripts were TCR beta CDR3 regions. The TCR CDR3 first-round RT-PCR relied on the HTBI primer set. From the multiplex PCR reads, TCRdb called clonotypes with MiXCR, one entry per CDR3 protein. Here the sample spans under 350,000 distinct CDR3 sequences, about 14% being singletons. The material sequenced was blood. These receptors all come from a woman aged 30 to 39 with Graves' hyperthyroidism that later progressed to Graves' ophthalmopathy.

In its sample, this clonotype was seen a few times. V is TRBV7-2 and J is TRBJ2-1, with 14 nucleotides matching TRBD2. CDR1 is SGHTA, CDR2 FQGNSA, per germline. V trimming: 4 bases; J trimming: 7 bases; junction bases outside the gene matches: 9. The CDR3 is 17 residues long. CDR3 protein: CASSSLPGLAGGNEQFF. For the CDR3, the DNA is TGTGCCAGCAGCTCACTGCCCGGACTAGCGGGAGGAAATGAGCAGTTCTTC.

This clonotype has a count of ten or more. This chain links TRBV7-9 with TRBJ2-3; possibly TRBD2 for D (6 bases). Germline V gene sequence: CDR1 SEHNR, CDR2 FQNEAQ (reference sequence). Trimming removed 6 bases from V and 0 bases from J, with 16 bases in between. The CDR3 extends over 16 amino acids. CDR3 coding DNA: TGTGCCAGCAGACTAGGACTAAGCGCTAGCACAGATACGCAGTATTTT. Its translation: CASRLGLSASTDTQYF.

This clonotype was seen ten or more times. The chain employs TRBV6-2 or TRBV6-3 and TRBJ2-7; TRBD1 matches 9 bases. The CDR3 runs to 17 residues. Germline V lookup: CDR1 MNHEY, CDR2 SVGEGT. J was trimmed by 6 bases and V by 5 bases; bases with no gene match: 17. CDR3: CASSHDPGLTGGGEQYF. In DNA, the CDR3 is TGTGCCAGCAGTCACGACCCAGGTTTAACAGGGGGCGGCGAGCAGTACTTC.

The J gene is TRBJ2-7, the V gene TRBV30; 8 nucleotides match TRBD2. J lost 2 bases, V lost 3 bases, and 0 bases had no gene match. This CDR3 has 12 amino acids. CDR1 is GTSNPN, CDR2 SVGIG, per germline (reference sequence). The CDR3: CAWRRGAYEQYF. DNA of the CDR3: TGTGCCTGGAGGCGGGGGGCCTACGAGCAGTACTTC. Full variable domain (missing parts from reference TRBV30 and TRBJ2-7): SQTIHQWPATLVQPVGSPLSLECTVEGTSNPNLYWYRQAAGRGLQLLFYSVGIGQISSEVPQNLSASRPQDRQFILSSKKLLLSDSGFYLCAWRRGAYEQYFGPGTRLTVT.

The rearrangement links TRBV20-1 to TRBJ1-1; TRBD1 matches 8 bases. Losses at the gene ends were 3 bases for V and 9 bases for J; bases not matched to a gene: 12. The CDR3 contains 14 residues. Per the germline V gene, CDR1 is DFQATT and CDR2 is SNEGSKA (reference sequence). CDR3 nucleotides: TGCAGTGCTAGTTCCGGGACAGGTGATCCTAAAGCTTTCTTT. Protein sequence: CSASSGTGDPKAFF.

This clonotype was detected many times. The V call is TRBV4-2, the J call TRBJ1-1; D might be TRBD1 (5 bases). CDR3 length: 14 residues. Germline lookup yields CDR1 LGHNA and CDR2 YNFKEQ. Trimming left V 0 bases short and J 7 bases short, with 12 bases between. The CDR3, as DNA: TGTGCCAGCAGCCAAGATATTGGGGGTCTTGAAGCTTTCTTT. Protein: CASSQDIGGLEAFF.

This clonotype was recorded many times. The chain couples TRBV11-3 to TRBJ2-2; the match to TRBD1 covers 7 bases. The CDR3 extends over 16 amino acids. J was trimmed by 0 bases and V by 2 bases; bases with no gene match: 3. Germline V gene lookup returns CDR1 SGHNT and CDR2 YENEEA. The DNA for the CDR3 is TGTGCCAGCAGCTTAAGGGGGACAGCGAACACCGGGGAGCTGTTTTTT. This codes for CASSLRGTANTGELFF.

This clonotype occurred many times. The V gene is TRBV6-1, the J gene TRBJ2-7; tentatively, D is TRBD1 or TRBD2 (5 bases each). Germline V gene lookup returns CDR1 MNHNS and CDR2 SASEGT. Between the trimmed V and J ends, which lost 7 bases and 2 bases, there was a span of 15 bases. The CDR3 is 14 residues long. The chain's CDR3 is CASTYGDGPYEQYF. DNA for the CDR3: TGTGCCAGCACCTACGGGGACGGTCCCTACGAGCAGTACTTC.

In its sample, this clonotype was seen many times. V usage is TRBV14 and J usage is TRBJ2-5; 10 nucleotides align to TRBD1. The CDR3 loop spans 16 amino acids. With 9 bases clipped from V and 2 bases from J, the junction kept 12 bases outside the gene matches. Germline CDR1 is SGHDN and CDR2 is FVKESK. The CDR3 nucleotides are TGTGCCAGTAGCGGGACAGGGGCGCGGAGTCAAGAGACCCAGTACTTC. Amino acids: CASSGTGARSQETQYF.

This clonotype came up a few times. The chain recombines TRBV10-3 with TRBJ2-1, with 16 bases that match TRBD2. Germline V CDR1 and CDR2: ENHRY, SYGVKD. Germline trimming cut 8 bases from V and 0 bases from J; bases unmatched to any gene: 19. The CDR3 extends over 22 amino acids. The CDR3 coding sequence is TGTGCCATCGGAGTGATGGGTCAGGGGACTAGCGGGAGGGCGAGCTCCTACAATGAGCAGTTCTTC. This codes for CAIGVMGQGTSGRASSYNEQFF.

This clonotype was recorded at least ten times. The chain recombines TRBV6-1 with TRBJ1-5, with D possibly TRBD1 on 5 matching bases. Looked up from germline, CDR1 is MNHNS and CDR2 is SASEGT. The CDR3 covers 14 residues. The V and J ends lost 5 bases and 3 bases respectively, with 11 bases between them. In nucleotides, the CDR3 is TGTGCCAGCAGTTATCTAGGGGCCAATCAGCCCCAGCATTTT. It specifies CASSYLGANQPQHF.

At least ten counts were recorded for this clonotype. Since a much larger clone is just one base distant, this may be a read error. This chain links TRBV27 with TRBJ2-7; 11 nucleotides align to TRBD2. CDR3 size: 14 residues. The germline gives CDR1 MNHEY, CDR2 SMNVEV (reference sequence). V dropped 6 bases and J dropped 3; count of bases not matched to a gene: 4. In DNA, the CDR3 is TGTGCCAGCAGCGCCGGGACTAGCGGCTACGAGCAGTACTTC. Its protein product is CASSAGTSGYEQYF.